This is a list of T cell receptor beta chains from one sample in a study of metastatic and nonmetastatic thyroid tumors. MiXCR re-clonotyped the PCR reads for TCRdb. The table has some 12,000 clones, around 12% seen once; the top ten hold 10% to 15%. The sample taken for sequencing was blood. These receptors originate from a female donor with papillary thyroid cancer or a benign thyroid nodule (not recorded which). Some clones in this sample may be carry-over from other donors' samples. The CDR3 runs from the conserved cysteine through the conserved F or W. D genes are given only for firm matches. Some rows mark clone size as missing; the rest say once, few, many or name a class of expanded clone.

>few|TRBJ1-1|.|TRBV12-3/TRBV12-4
TGTGCCAGCAGCCCAGGGCGGGGGGTGATGAACACTGAAGCTTTCTTT
CASSPGRGVMNTEAFF
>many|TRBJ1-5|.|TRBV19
TGTGCCAGTAGTATTGGGACTGTTGATAGCAATCAGCCCCAGCATTTT
CASSIGTVDSNQPQHF
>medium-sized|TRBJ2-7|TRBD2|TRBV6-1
TGTGCCAGCAGCCGCCTGGGGGGGGAGCAGTACTTC
CASSRLGGEQYF
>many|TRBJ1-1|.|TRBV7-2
TGTGCCAGCAGCCCACTTTGGTGGACTGAAGCTTTCTTT
CASSPLWWTEAFF
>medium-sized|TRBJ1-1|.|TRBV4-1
TGCGCCAGCAGCCGATCTCCCAGACCAGGGGCCTCGAACACTGAAGCTTTCTTT
CASSRSPRPGASNTEAFF
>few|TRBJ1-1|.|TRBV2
TGTGCCAGACGGACAGAGCGTACTGAAGCTTCCTTT
CARRTERTEASF
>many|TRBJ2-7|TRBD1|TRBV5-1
TGCGCCAGCAGCCCGGGGACAGCCTACGAGCAGTACTTC
CASSPGTAYEQYF
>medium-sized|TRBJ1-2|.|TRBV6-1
TGTGCCAGCAGTGAGCGGGTGGATTATGGCTACACCTTC
CASSERVDYGYTF
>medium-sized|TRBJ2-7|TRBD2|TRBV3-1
TGTGCCAGCAGCGGGACTAGCGGGAGCCTCGAGCAGTACTTC
CASSGTSGSLEQYF
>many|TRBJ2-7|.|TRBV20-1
TGCAGTGTAGGAGGCAGCTCCTACGAGCAGTACTTC
CSVGGSSYEQYF
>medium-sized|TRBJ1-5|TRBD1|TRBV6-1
TGTGCCAGCAGTGAGGGACAGGGAATCCCTCAGCCCCAGCATTTT
CASSEGQGIPQPQHF
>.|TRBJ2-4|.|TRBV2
TGTGCCAGCAGTAAGAGTTCGTTAGCCAAAAACATTCAGTACTTC
CASSKSSLAKNIQYF
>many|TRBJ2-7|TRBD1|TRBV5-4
TGTGCCAGCAGCCCCGGCGGGGGACAGGGTCACGAGCAGTACTTC
CASSPGGGQGHEQYF
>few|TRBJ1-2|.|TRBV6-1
TGTGCCAGCTTCCCGATTCGACAGAGCTTTGGCTACACCTTC
CASFPIRQSFGYTF